The clone carrying this T cell receptor (beta chain) appeared a single time. CDR1 and CDR2 (germline): SEHNR, FQNEAQ (reference sequence). This CDR3 spans 16 amino acids. Trimming removed 0 bases at V and 5 bases at J, with 16 bases between. This sample is drawn from a study of technical replicates of blood from several donors. Repertoires were generated with immunoSEQ multiplex PCR, while TCRdb's copy carries only in-frame clones and drops some. The table lists about 73,000 clones, 90% of them singletons, with 4% to 5% in the top ten. Material for sequencing was PBMCs. This chain joins TRBV7-9 and TRBJ1-2; perhaps TRBD1 as D (5 bases). This TCR was recovered from a human donor in good health. Some clones in this sample may be carry-over from other donors' samples. The CDR3 here is CASSLAAGGIDYGYTF. The CDR3 DNA sequence: TGTGCCAGCAGCTTAGCGGCGGGGGGGATCGATTATGGCTACACCTTC.